One sample yielded the 17 T cell receptor beta chains listed below, sequenced in a study of OX40 agonist ivuxolimab in advanced cancers. Profiling relied on immunoSEQ multiplex PCR, and the TCRdb table lists in-frame clones only, not all of them. The sample shows 75,000 to 80,000 clones, under 90% of them seen only once. The sequenced sample was CD4+ or CD8+ T cells sorted from blood, obtained in a trial of the OX40 agonist ivuxolimab. The receptors stem from an adult with an advanced solid tumor such as melanoma, head and neck, liver or kidney cancer.

This rearrangement joins TRBV2 to TRBJ2-5, with 11 bases fitting TRBD2. The CDR3 spans 15 residues. The germline CDR1 and CDR2 sequences are SNHLY and FYNNEI. V lost 3 bases to trimming and J lost 1 base; unmatched junction nucleotides: 1. The CDR3, as DNA: TGTGCCAGCAGTGAGACTAGCGGGACCCAAGAGACCCAGTACTTC. Its translation: CASSETSGTQETQYF. Full variable domain (rest looked up from reference TRBV2 and TRBJ2-5): EPEVTQTPSHQVTQMGQEVILRCVPISNHLYFYWYRQILGQKVEFLVSFYNNEISEKSEIFDDQFSVERPDGSNFTLKIRSTKLEDSAMYFCASSETSGTQETQYFGPGTRLLVL.

The V and J genes are TRBV6-6 and TRBJ1-5; D gene ambiguous. Germline V gives CDR1 MNHNY, CDR2 SVGAGI (reference sequence). The CDR3 has 15 residues. Trimming removed 6 bases at V and 0 bases at J, with 12 bases between. Written as DNA, the CDR3 is TGTGCCAGCAGCTTGACGGCAGGTAGCAATCAGCCCCAGCATTTT. Translation: CASSLTAGSNQPQHF.

The CDR3 protein is CASSFPDNYGYTF. DNA of the CDR3: TGTGCCAGCAGCTTCCCTGATAACTATGGCTACACCTTC. The chain uses TRBV5-4 and TRBJ1-2, with D unresolved. This CDR3 region has 13 residues. CDR1 SGHNT and CDR2 YYREEE come from the germline V gene (reference sequence). V was trimmed by 2 bases and J by 1 base, leaving 6 bases between them.

This chain links TRBV28 with TRBJ1-1; D gene uncertain. CDR1 and CDR2 (germline): MDHEN, SYDVKM. The CDR3 covers 12 residues. The ends were cut back, 3 bases at V and 7 bases at J, with 9 bases in the middle. The DNA of the CDR3 is TGTGCCAGCAGTTTTCTCGACGGTGAAGCTTTCTTT. Translating it yields CASSFLDGEAFF.

The chain couples TRBV4-3 to TRBJ1-5; D is unclear. The V end was cut by 0 bases, the J end by 5 bases, with 11 bases between. CDR3 length: 15 amino acids. Looked up from germline, CDR1 is LGHNA and CDR2 is YSLEER. The CDR3 region is CASSQDWSGYQPQHF. CDR3 coding DNA: TGCGCCAGCAGCCAAGATTGGTCGGGATATCAGCCCCAGCATTTT.

The V call is TRBV28, the J call TRBJ2-7; D gene ambiguous. The germline V gene encodes CDR1 MDHEN and CDR2 SYDVKM. Trimming removed 5 bases at V and 1 base at J, with 12 bases between. The CDR3 loop spans 14 amino acids. CDR3 protein: CASSPPHGSYEQYF. DNA of the CDR3: TGTGCCAGCAGTCCCCCCCATGGTTCCTACGAGCAGTACTTC.

The chain employs TRBV5-1 and TRBJ2-2; maybe TRBD2 (6 bases). CDR1 is SGHRS, CDR2 YFSETQ, per germline. V was cut by 0 bases and J by 0 bases, with 9 bases left in between. The CDR3 contains 16 residues. The CDR3 is CASSLVGGTNTGELFF. CDR3 coding DNA: TGCGCCAGCAGCTTGGTTGGCGGGACGAACACCGGGGAGCTGTTTTTT.

The V and J genes are TRBV2 and TRBJ2-7; D is uncertain. CDR1 is SNHLY and CDR2 is FYNNEI in the germline V gene. Trimming stripped 3 bases from V and 0 bases from J, with 9 bases between. The CDR3 spans 14 residues. Here the CDR3 DNA reads TGTGCCAGCAGTGACTGGGGTGACTCCTACGAGCAGTACTTC. Translating gives CASSDWGDSYEQYF.

This chain connects TRBV18 to TRBJ2-1; a weak D match, TRBD2 (5 bases). V dropped 2 bases and J dropped 2 bases, with 7 bases sitting between them. Germline V lookup: CDR1 KGHSH, CDR2 LQKENI. This CDR3 spans 14 amino acids. This chain's CDR3 is CASSPWETYNEQFF. CDR3 DNA: TGTGCCAGCTCACCATGGGAGACCTACAATGAGCAGTTCTTC. The full variable domain, completed using reference TRBV18 and TRBJ2-1, is NAGVMQNPRHLVRRRGQEARLRCSPMKGHSHVYWYRQLPEEGLKFMVYLQKENIIDESGMPKERFSAEFPKEGPSILRIQQVVRGDSAAYFCASSPWETYNEQFFGPGTRLTVL.

This chain joins TRBV10-3 and TRBJ2-5, with TRBD1 identical over 7 bases. V was clipped by 0 bases and J by 4 bases; unmatched bases: 2. The CDR3 length is 14 residues. Germline CDR1 ENHRY, CDR2 SYGVKD. This chain's CDR3 is CAISESRTGETQYF. CDR3 in DNA: TGTGCCATCAGTGAGTCGAGGACAGGAGAGACCCAGTACTTC.

The chain links TRBV7-3 to TRBJ2-1; tentative D call: TRBD2 (5 bases). The germline gives CDR1 SGHTA, CDR2 FQGTGA. The V and J ends lost 0 bases and 0 bases respectively, with 6 bases between them. This CDR3 has 15 residues. In nucleotides, the CDR3 is TGTGCCAGCAGCTTAACAGGGAGCTCCTACAATGAGCAGTTCTTC. Encoded protein: CASSLTGSSYNEQFF.

The genes are TRBV15 and TRBJ1-1; TRBD1 is a possible D gene (5 bases). The CDR3 has 15 amino acids. From germline, CDR1 is LNHNV and CDR2 YYDKDF (reference sequence). V was cut by 0 bases and J by 3 bases, with 11 bases left in between. CDR3 in amino acids: CATSRDWTWDTEAFF. CDR3 sequence (DNA): TGTGCCACCAGCAGAGATTGGACATGGGACACTGAAGCTTTCTTT.

The chain has TRBV14 and TRBJ2-5; 9 bases are a match to TRBD1. Per the germline V gene, CDR1 is SGHDN and CDR2 is FVKESK. V trimming: 2 bases; J trimming: 3 bases; junction bases outside the gene matches: 13. This CDR3 has 18 residues. The CDR3 sequence is CASSQPGHIWTGEETQYF. The CDR3 DNA reads TGTGCCAGCAGCCAACCAGGGCACATTTGGACAGGGGAAGAGACCCAGTACTTC.

This clone was detected a few times. Since a far larger clone is one base different, this is likely a read error. The CDR3 DNA reads as TGTGCCAGCAGCCAGGGGACAGAAAATAGCAATCAGCCCCAGCATTTT. Translation: CASSQGTENSNQPQHF. V is TRBV4-2 and J is TRBJ1-5, with TRBD1 matching over 7 bases. CDR1 LGHNA and CDR2 YNFKEQ come from the germline V gene. This CDR3 spans 16 amino acids. The trim removed 3 bases at V and 0 bases at J, leaving 5 bases unmatched.

The chain links TRBV6-6 to TRBJ2-1; D is perhaps TRBD1 or TRBD2 (5 bases each). CDR3 length equals 12 residues. The germline CDR1 and CDR2 sequences are MNHNY and SVGAGI (reference sequence). The V end was cut by 0 bases, the J end by 9 bases, with 6 bases between. The CDR3 sequence: CASSYSGTEQFF. Here the CDR3 DNA reads TGTGCCAGCAGTTACTCGGGGACTGAGCAGTTCTTC.

The rearrangement uses TRBV19 and TRBJ2-2, with TRBD1 matching over 8 bases. The CDR3 totals 15 residues. V lost 4 bases to trimming and J lost 1 base; unmatched junction nucleotides: 2. Germline assignment: CDR1 LNHDA and CDR2 SQIVND (reference sequence). CDR3 amino acids: CASSTGQGNTGELFF. CDR3 nucleotides: TGTGCCAGTAGTACAGGACAGGGGAACACCGGGGAGCTGTTTTTT.

The chain employs TRBV27 and TRBJ1-1; D remains ambiguous. The V gene's germline CDR1 is MNHEY and CDR2 SMNVEV (reference sequence). This CDR3 region has 14 residues. V was cut by 3 bases and J by 11 bases, with 19 bases left in between. Here the CDR3 reads CASSFFAESSGAFF. DNA for the CDR3: TGTGCCAGCAGTTTTTTTGCCGAAAGCTCGGGGGCTTTCTTT.